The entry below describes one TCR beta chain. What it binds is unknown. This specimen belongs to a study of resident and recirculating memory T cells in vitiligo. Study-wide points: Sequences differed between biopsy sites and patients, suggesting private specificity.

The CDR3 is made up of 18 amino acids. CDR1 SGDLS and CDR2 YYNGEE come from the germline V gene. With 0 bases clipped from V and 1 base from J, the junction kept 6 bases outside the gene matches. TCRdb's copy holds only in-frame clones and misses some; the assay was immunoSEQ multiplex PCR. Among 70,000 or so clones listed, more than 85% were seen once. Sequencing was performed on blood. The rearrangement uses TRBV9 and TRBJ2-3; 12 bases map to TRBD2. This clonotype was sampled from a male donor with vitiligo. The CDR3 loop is CASSVGSSGGGGTDTQYF. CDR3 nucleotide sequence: TGTGCCAGCAGCGTAGGATCTAGCGGGGGGGGAGGCACAGATACGCAGTATTTT.